This entry lists 16 T cell receptor beta chains sequenced from one sample in a study of CD8 T cells in ankylosing spondylitis (dated by TCRdb to about 2017). The library came from 5' RACE. Data came from an Illumina HiSeq 2500. TCRdb cleaned the public reads at Q25 with fastp, built clones with MiXCR and kept in-frame beta chains. CDR3 protein sequences are deduplicated, and each keeps its most common genes and DNA. For this sample there are 130,000 to 150,000 distinct CDR3 sequences; 7% to 10% appear just once. Roughly 7.2% of the sample lies in the top ten. Source material: synovial fluid, either unsorted or a sorted T cell fraction (not recorded which). These receptor sequences come from a male donor with ankylosing spondylitis.

This clonotype came up many times. V is TRBV20-1 and J is TRBJ2-7; D not resolved. Trimming shortened V by 3 bases and J by 4 bases, and 10 bases separated the two germline ends. The CDR3 loop spans 12 amino acids. Germline lookup yields CDR1 DFQATT and CDR2 SNEGSKA (reference sequence). The CDR3 is CSARADGYEQYF. The CDR3 DNA reads TGCAGTGCTAGGGCGGACGGATACGAGCAGTACTTC.

This clonotype came up a few times. The chain carries TRBV19 and TRBJ1-6; no clear D. V was trimmed by 4 bases and J by 7 bases, leaving 11 bases between them. The germline V gene has CDR1 LNHDA and CDR2 SQIVND (reference sequence). This CDR3 is built from 14 residues. CDR3 bases: TGTGCCAGTAGTACCTTCGACGGGAATTCACCCCTCCACTTT. The encoded protein is CASSTFDGNSPLHF.

The chain has TRBV7-8 and TRBJ2-3; D gene unclear. V was cut by 1 base and J by 6 bases, with 14 bases left in between. Germline lookup yields CDR1 SGHVS and CDR2 FQNEAQ. The length of the CDR3 is 15 residues. The CDR3 nucleotides read TGTGCCAGCAGCTTAGGGGCCACCGAGGTGGATACGCAGTATTTT. This codes for CASSLGATEVDTQYF. Filled out from reference TRBV7-8 and TRBJ2-3, the complete variable domain reads GAGVSQSPRYKVAKRGQDVALRCDPISGHVSLFWYQQALGQGPEFLTYFQNEAQLDKSGLPSDRFFAERPEGSVSTLKIQRTQQEDSAVYLCASSLGATEVDTQYFGPGTRLTVL.

This clonotype was counted a few times. V usage is TRBV27 and J usage is TRBJ1-1; D not certain. This CDR3 region has 13 residues. The germline V and J ends were trimmed by 7 bases and 1 base, with 10 bases remaining between them. Germline values: CDR1 MNHEY, CDR2 SMNVEV (reference sequence). CDR3 sequence reads: CASTIGPNTEAFF. For the CDR3, the DNA is TGTGCCAGCACCATTGGGCCGAACACTGAAGCTTTCTTT.

This clonotype was detected many times. V usage is TRBV7-3 and J usage is TRBJ2-5; unclear D gene. Germline V lookup: CDR1 SGHTA, CDR2 FQGTGA. The CDR3 is 13 residues long. Trimming took off 6 bases at V and 2 bases at J, with 10 bases between the two ends. CDR3 residues: CASSSGTQETQYF. As DNA, the CDR3 is TGTGCCAGCAGTTCTGGAACGCAAGAGACCCAGTACTTC.

This clonotype was seen more than once but under ten times. The chain carries TRBV5-1 and TRBJ2-1; 7 positions agree with TRBD2. The CDR3 covers 16 residues. Trimming took 1 base from V and 4 from J; bases not matched to a gene: 8. Germline V gives CDR1 SGHRS, CDR2 YFSETQ. The CDR3 DNA sequence: TGCGCCAGCAGCTTGCCCCCTAGCGGTTCTTACAATGAGCAGTTCTTC. This gives the protein CASSLPPSGSYNEQFF.

The chain links TRBV13 to TRBJ2-5, with D perhaps TRBD1 or TRBD2 (5 bases each). Germline-derived CDR1 and CDR2 are PRHDT and FYEKMQ (reference sequence). CDR3 length equals 12 residues. The V end lost 5 bases, the J end lost 6 bases, and 10 bases lay between the germline ends. CDR3 DNA: TGTGCCAGCAGCGGGACGGGGAAGACCCAGTACTTC. Translated: CASSGTGKTQYF.

The chain couples TRBV5-5 to TRBJ1-1, with D hard to call. This CDR3 comprises 13 residues. Germline lookup yields CDR1 SGHKS and CDR2 YYEKEE (reference sequence). Deletions cut 4 bases from V and 0 bases from J, with 7 bases between. The CDR3 DNA is TGTGCCAGCAGCCCCTTCTTGAACACTGAAGCTTTCTTT. It codes for CASSPFLNTEAFF.

The rearrangement uses TRBV12-3 or TRBV12-4 and TRBJ2-2; 7 positions agree with TRBD2. The CDR3 runs 14 residues. After removal of 8 bases from V and 7 bases from J, the junction contained 10 bases not matched to a gene. The CDR3 reads CASLKRERGGELFF. The CDR3 DNA is TGTGCCAGCCTAAAGCGGGAACGAGGCGGGGAGCTGTTTTTT.

This clonotype was seen more than once but under ten times. This chain connects TRBV28 to TRBJ2-6; 10 nucleotides agree with TRBD1. The CDR3 is 16 amino acids. From germline, CDR1 is MDHEN and CDR2 SYDVKM. With V trimmed by 6 bases and J by 0 bases, 2 bases remained unmatched. In nucleotides, the CDR3 is TGTGCCAGCAGGACAGGGGGCTCCTCTGGGGCCAACGTCCTGACTTTC. This sequence encodes CASRTGGSSGANVLTF. The full variable domain, rest sourced from reference TRBV28 and TRBJ2-6, is DVKVTQSSRYLVKRTGEKVFLECVQDMDHENMFWYRQDPGLGLRLIYFSYDVKMKEKGDIPEGYSVSREKKERFSLILESASTNQTSMYLCASRTGGSSGANVLTFGAGSRLTVL.

The chain joins TRBV3-1 to TRBJ1-1; D ambiguous. Germline CDR1 reads LGHDT; CDR2 reads YNNKEL (reference sequence). Trimming shortened V by 4 bases and J by 5 bases, and 17 bases separated the two germline ends. The CDR3 extends over 15 amino acids. CDR3 protein: CASSPKLGSTTEAFF. The CDR3 bases are TGTGCCAGCAGCCCCAAACTCGGGAGTACGACTGAAGCTTTCTTT.

This clonotype was counted between two and nine times. The CDR3 loop reads CASSRIYLGSNTGELFF. CDR3 DNA: TGCGCCAGCAGCCGCATATATCTGGGAAGTAACACCGGGGAGCTGTTTTTT. The chain recombines TRBV4-3 with TRBJ2-2; D unclear. V was trimmed by 4 bases and J by 2 bases, leaving 17 bases between them. This CDR3 is built from 17 residues. Germline V gene data show CDR1 as LGHNA and CDR2 as YSLEER.

This clonotype occurred many times. This chain joins TRBV7-2 and TRBJ2-3, with TRBD2 matching 9 bases. Germline assignment: CDR1 SGHTA and CDR2 FQGNSA. The trim removed 3 bases at V and 1 base at J, leaving 5 bases unmatched. This CDR3 is built from 16 residues. For the CDR3, the DNA is TGTGCCAGCAGCTTGTTTTTAGCGGGAGGCACAGATACGCAGTATTTT. Its protein is CASSLFLAGGTDTQYF.

This clonotype was seen a few times. The chain joins TRBV2 to TRBJ1-2; the D gene is possibly TRBD1 (5 bases). CDR1 and CDR2 from the germline V gene are SNHLY and FYNNEI. The CDR3 runs to 13 residues. With 6 bases removed from V and 5 bases from J, the gap between germline ends came to 13 bases. DNA for the CDR3: TGTGCCAGCAGGTGGGGGGGTTCGTATGGCTACACCTTC. It translates to CASRWGGSYGYTF. The whole variable domain, remainder taken from reference TRBV2 and TRBJ1-2, is EPEVTQTPSHQVTQMGQEVILRCVPISNHLYFYWYRQILGQKVEFLVSFYNNEISEKSEIFDDQFSVERPDGSNFTLKIRSTKLEDSAMYFCASRWGGSYGYTFGSGTRLTVV.

The sample holds a few counts of this clonotype. The chain uses TRBV18 and TRBJ1-2, with 9 bases that match TRBD1. J lost 8 bases, V lost 3 bases, and 4 bases had no gene match. The germline CDR1 and CDR2 sequences are KGHSH and LQKENI. CDR3 length: 13 residues. Written as DNA, the CDR3 is TGTGCCAGCTCACCGGGACAGGGAACGGGCTACACCTTC. This codes for CASSPGQGTGYTF.

The chain couples TRBV7-9 to TRBJ1-2; D call uncertain. Germline V gene sequence: CDR1 SEHNR, CDR2 FQNEAQ (reference sequence). V gave up 0 bases and J gave up 6 bases, with 8 bases separating them. This CDR3 has 13 residues. The CDR3 nucleotides are TGTGCCAGCAGCTTAGCGCCGGCGGATGGCTACACCTTC. It translates to CASSLAPADGYTF. Together with reference TRBV7-9 and TRBJ1-2, the CDR3 gives the full variable domain: DTGVSQNPRHKITKRGQNVTFRCDPISEHNRLYWYRQTLGQGPEFLTYFQNEAQLEKSRLLSDRFSAERPKGSFSTLEIQRTEQGDSAMYLCASSLAPADGYTFGSGTRLTVV.